Following are 22 T cell receptor beta chains from one sample sequenced in a study of early T cells in non-severe SARS-CoV-2 infection. TCRdb called the 5' RACE reads again in MiXCR, with one record for every CDR3 protein. The sample has 79,000 or so distinct CDR3 sequences, about 13% seen once. Sequencing used whole blood. The receptors originated from an adult who was a healthcare worker with PCR-confirmed SARS-CoV-2 infection or an uninfected control (not recorded which).

This clonotype was counted at least ten times. The gene calls are TRBV2 and TRBJ1-4; D is perhaps TRBD1 (5 bases). This CDR3 comprises 16 residues. Germline loops: CDR1 SNHLY, CDR2 FYNNEI. The ends were cut back, 10 bases at V and 7 bases at J, with 25 bases in the middle. The DNA for the CDR3 is TGTGCCACTACAAGGAGGAAGGGGAGTTCGGGTGAAAAACTGTTTTTT. Protein: CATTRRKGSSGEKLFF.

This clonotype was seen a few times. The rearrangement joins TRBV19 to TRBJ2-1, with TRBD2 identical over 11 bases. Germline V gene data show CDR1 as LNHDA and CDR2 as SQIVND (reference sequence). The CDR3 loop spans 14 amino acids. J gave up 6 bases and V 6 bases, and 4 bases lay outside the gene matches. In DNA form, the CDR3 reads TGTGCCAGTAGCGCTAGCGGGGGGCCCAATGAGCAGTTCTTC. Residues: CASSASGGPNEQFF.

The chain combines TRBV20-1 with TRBJ2-3; perhaps TRBD2 as D (6 bases). V was clipped by 3 bases and J by 6 bases, with 16 bases between them. The CDR3 loop spans 14 amino acids. Germline lookup yields CDR1 DFQATT and CDR2 SNEGSKA (reference sequence). The CDR3 region is CSASRTIREDTQYF. The DNA for the CDR3 is TGCAGTGCTAGTCGGACTATTCGCGAGGATACGCAGTATTTT.

This clonotype was seen only a few times. This sequence joins TRBV12-3 or TRBV12-4 and TRBJ1-2; D call uncertain. V gave up 2 bases and J gave up 6 bases, with 13 bases separating them. The length of the CDR3 is 14 residues. The CDR3 DNA reads as TGTGCCAGCAGTTTAAAATGGCGGCGCAATGGCTACACCTTC. Protein: CASSLKWRRNGYTF.

This clonotype was recorded at least ten times. V is TRBV7-2 and J is TRBJ1-5; D gene unclear. The CDR3 loop spans 12 amino acids. Germline V lookup: CDR1 SGHTA, CDR2 FQGNSA. With 5 bases removed from V and 7 bases from J, the gap between germline ends came to 9 bases. CDR3 DNA: TGTGCCAGCAGCCTAACCCTCCAGCCCCAGCATTTT. Translation: CASSLTLQPQHF.

The chain recombines TRBV20-1 with TRBJ2-4, with TRBD1 as a possible D gene (5 bases). The CDR3 runs to 15 residues. Trimming took 5 bases from V and 0 from J, leaving 14 bases between them. Germline loops: CDR1 DFQATT, CDR2 SNEGSKA (reference sequence). The CDR3 coding sequence is TGCAGTGCTCCCGATAAGGGGTTAGCCAAAAACATTCAGTACTTC. Translation gives CSAPDKGLAKNIQYF.

This clonotype is labeled medium-sized. The chain links TRBV29-1 to TRBJ2-1, with a weak D call TRBD1 (6 bases). This CDR3 has 14 residues. Looked up from germline, CDR1 is SQVTM and CDR2 is ANQGSEA. Trimming took off 6 bases at V and 5 bases at J, with 17 bases between the two ends. CDR3 in amino acids: CSVNTGFTNNEQFF. CDR3 nucleotides: TGCAGCGTCAATACAGGGTTCACGAACAATGAGCAGTTCTTC.

The V call is TRBV28, the J call TRBJ2-7, with 9 bases that match TRBD1. This CDR3 comprises 12 residues. Germline CDR1 is MDHEN and CDR2 is SYDVKM. Trimming at V came to 11 bases and at J to 4 bases, leaving 6 bases not matched to a gene. The CDR3 nucleotides read TGTGCCGTACAGGGGGCTGGGTACGAGCAGTACTTC. Amino acid sequence: CAVQGAGYEQYF. Supplemented by reference TRBV28 and TRBJ2-7, the full variable domain reads DVKVTQSSRYLVKRTGEKVFLECVQDMDHENMFWYRQDPGLGLRLIYFSYDVKMKEKGDIPEGYSVSREKKERFSLILESASTNQTSMYLCAVQGAGYEQYFGPGTRLTVT.

The rearrangement links TRBV13 to TRBJ2-3; a weak D match, TRBD2 (5 bases). V was shortened by 3 bases and J by 6 bases, with 31 bases between the two germline ends. Germline CDR1 is PRHDT and CDR2 is FYEKMQ (reference sequence). CDR3 size: 20 residues. CDR3 amino acids: CASSFGLGTGKTFGRDTQYF. Here the CDR3 DNA reads TGTGCCAGCAGCTTCGGGTTAGGTACGGGGAAGACGTTCGGTCGTGATACGCAGTATTTT.

This clonotype has only a few counts. The chain has TRBV15 and TRBJ2-6; D ambiguous. V lost 3 bases, J lost 0 bases, and 15 bases lay in between. Germline V gene lookup returns CDR1 LNHNV and CDR2 YYDKDF (reference sequence). CDR3 length: 18 residues. The CDR3 reads CATSSERLPSSGANVLTF. The DNA of the CDR3 is TGTGCCACCAGCAGTGAAAGACTCCCGAGCTCTGGGGCCAACGTCCTGACTTTC.

In its sample, this clonotype was seen many times. The chain uses TRBV4-1 and TRBJ2-1; D perhaps matches TRBD2 (6 bases). Germline lookup yields CDR1 MGHRA and CDR2 YSYEKL. Trimming pared 0 bases from V and 1 base from J, leaving 16 bases between. This CDR3 has 18 amino acids. Here the CDR3 reads CASSQEGLGGSSYNEQFF. The CDR3 region has the DNA TGCGCCAGCAGCCAAGAAGGGTTGGGGGGAAGTTCCTACAATGAGCAGTTCTTC.

The sample holds a few counts of this clonotype. J is TRBJ2-7 and V is TRBV6-5; D uncertain. CDR3 length: 12 amino acids. Germline V gene lookup returns CDR1 MNHEY and CDR2 SVGAGI. Trimming left V 7 bases short and J 4 bases short, with 11 bases between. The CDR3 nucleotides are TGTGCCAGCACCCGGGTCCCTTACGAGCAGTACTTC. It encodes CASTRVPYEQYF.

CDR3 amino acids: CASSAGEREGETQYF. The CDR3, as DNA: TGTGCCAGCAGCGCCGGAGAGCGGGAGGGGGAGACCCAGTACTTC. This chain links TRBV11-2 with TRBJ2-5; TRBD2 aligns across 10 bases. Germline CDR1 SGHAT, CDR2 FQNNGV. After removal of 5 bases from V and 5 bases from J, the junction contained 8 bases not matched to a gene. The CDR3 totals 15 residues. The full variable domain, in which reference TRBV11-2 and TRBJ2-5 provide the parts outside the CDR3, is EAGVAQSPRYKIIEKRQSVAFWCNPISGHATLYWYQQILGQGPKLLIQFQNNGVVDDSQLPKDRFSAERLKGVDSTLKIQPAKLEDSAVYLCASSAGEREGETQYFGPGTRLLVL.

CDR3 in DNA: TGTGCCAGCAGTGTATCCGGTTCACCCCTCCACTTT. Translating it yields CASSVSGSPLHF. This sequence joins TRBV28 and TRBJ1-6, with no clear D. The germline CDR1 and CDR2 sequences are MDHEN and SYDVKM. The CDR3 runs to 12 residues. V lost 5 bases to trimming and J lost 9 bases, with 8 bases between them.

This clonotype was counted a few times. The chain recombines TRBV5-1 with TRBJ2-5, with D tentatively TRBD1 (6 bases). The CDR3 runs to 16 residues. Deletions cut 1 base from V and 0 bases from J, with 13 bases between. Germline lookup yields CDR1 SGHRS and CDR2 YFSETQ. As DNA, the CDR3 is TGCGCCAGCAGCTTGACAGACAGGCCATACCAAGAGACCCAGTACTTC. Amino acid sequence: CASSLTDRPYQETQYF.

In its sample, this clonotype was seen many times. The rearrangement joins TRBV7-2 to TRBJ2-1; 8 bases are a match to TRBD2. The J segment lost 8 bases and the V segment lost 1 base, leaving 7 bases of the junction unmatched. Germline loops: CDR1 SGHTA, CDR2 FQGNSA. The CDR3 has 15 amino acids. CDR3 amino acids: CASSLGAGGLYEQFF. For the CDR3, the DNA is TGTGCCAGCAGCTTAGGGGCGGGAGGTCTATATGAGCAGTTCTTC.

This clonotype was seen more than once but under ten times. The chain carries TRBV5-1 and TRBJ2-7, with D tentatively TRBD1 or TRBD2 (5 bases each). Germline CDR1 is SGHRS and CDR2 is YFSETQ. The V gene lost 3 bases and the J gene lost 6 bases, with 13 bases spanning the gap. The CDR3 totals 13 residues. The CDR3 DNA sequence: TGCGCCAGCAGCTCAGGGCCCGGGACCGAGCAGTACTTC. Its translation is CASSSGPGTEQYF.

The sample holds many counts of this clonotype. J is TRBJ2-7 and V is TRBV7-9; D gene unclear. CDR1 and CDR2 from the germline V gene are SEHNR and FQNEAQ (reference sequence). Deletions cut 4 bases from V and 1 base from J, with 11 bases between. The CDR3 spans 14 residues. DNA of the CDR3: TGTGCCAGCAGCTCCCTCCCTAGGTCCTACGAGCAGTACTTC. This codes for CASSSLPRSYEQYF.

The sample holds many counts of this clonotype. The chain has TRBV3-1 and TRBJ2-1, with D unclear. The CDR3 has 15 amino acids. Trimming took off 1 base at V and 6 bases at J, with 13 bases between the two ends. Germline V gene sequence: CDR1 LGHDT, CDR2 YNNKEL (reference sequence). The CDR3 is CASSQGSPLLNEQFF. CDR3 in DNA: TGTGCCAGCAGCCAAGGCTCCCCCTTGCTCAATGAGCAGTTCTTC.

V gene TRBV5-1 combines with J gene TRBJ2-7; the match to TRBD1 covers 7 bases. V was pared by 0 bases and J by 4 bases, with 4 bases of the junction left unmatched. The CDR3 covers 14 residues. Germline values: CDR1 SGHRS, CDR2 YFSETQ. For the CDR3, the DNA is TGCGCCAGCAGCTTGGAACAGGGGATATACGAGCAGTACTTC. It codes for CASSLEQGIYEQYF.

This clonotype was counted ten times or more. CDR3 loop: CASGTGGINEQYF. CDR3 bases: TGCGCCAGTGGGACAGGGGGCATCAACGAGCAGTACTTC. The J gene is TRBJ2-7, the V gene TRBV5-1; 12 nucleotides line up with TRBD1. V lost 8 bases, J lost 5 bases, and 5 bases stayed unmatched. CDR3 size: 13 residues. The germline V gene encodes CDR1 SGHRS and CDR2 YFSETQ.

This clonotype was observed a few times. The rearrangement links TRBV18 to TRBJ1-2; 8 positions match TRBD1. Germline loops: CDR1 KGHSH, CDR2 LQKENI. The trim removed 5 bases at V and 6 bases at J, leaving 8 bases unmatched. This CDR3 region has 14 residues. The CDR3 sequence is CASSGGQAEHGYTF. The CDR3, as DNA: TGTGCCAGCTCAGGGGGACAGGCGGAACATGGCTACACCTTC.